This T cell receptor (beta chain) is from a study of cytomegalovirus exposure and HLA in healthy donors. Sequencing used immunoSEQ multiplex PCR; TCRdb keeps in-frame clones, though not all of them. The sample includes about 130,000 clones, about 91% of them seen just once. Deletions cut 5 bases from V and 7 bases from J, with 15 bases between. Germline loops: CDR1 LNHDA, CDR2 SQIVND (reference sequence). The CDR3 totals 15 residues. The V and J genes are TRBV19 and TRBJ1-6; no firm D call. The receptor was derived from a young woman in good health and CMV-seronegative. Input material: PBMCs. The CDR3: CASSRRGVYNSPLHF. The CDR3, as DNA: TGTGCCAGTAGTCGTCGCGGGGTATACAATTCACCCCTCCACTTT.